A single sample gave rise to the 23 T cell receptor beta chains below, sequenced in a study of OX40 agonist ivuxolimab in advanced cancers. Sequencing used immunoSEQ multiplex PCR; TCRdb keeps in-frame clones, though not all of them. The sample lists roughly 88,000 clones, 80% to 90% occurring once. The starting material was CD4+ or CD8+ T cells sorted from blood, obtained in a trial of the OX40 agonist ivuxolimab. The receptors derive from an adult with an advanced solid tumor such as melanoma, head and neck, liver or kidney cancer.

The chain combines TRBV9 with TRBJ1-1, with unresolved D. CDR1 is SGDLS and CDR2 is YYNGEE in the germline V gene. The CDR3 sequence is 15 residues long. V was trimmed by 3 bases and J by 3 bases, leaving 15 bases between them. CDR3 residues: CASSGTAGRYTEAFF. The CDR3 nucleotides are TGTGCCAGCAGCGGCACGGCCGGCCGGTACACTGAAGCTTTCTTT.

The chain joins TRBV5-8 to TRBJ1-2; D gene ambiguous. The CDR3 loop spans 17 amino acids. Trimming removed 1 base from V and 4 bases from J, with 20 bases in between. Germline CDR1 is SGHTS and CDR2 is YDEGEE. CDR3 in DNA: TGTGCCAGCAGCTTGAAAGGAGTAGGGTGGTCCCTCTATGGCTACACCTTC. Protein product: CASSLKGVGWSLYGYTF.

The V call is TRBV2, the J call TRBJ1-2; 10 nucleotides align to TRBD1. Trimming at V came to 7 bases and at J to 6 bases, leaving 11 bases not matched to a gene. The CDR3 loop spans 15 amino acids. Germline V gives CDR1 SNHLY, CDR2 FYNNEI. The CDR3 DNA reads as TGTGCCAGCACCCTAAATGACAGGGGGCGGCATGGCTACACCTTC. This sequence encodes CASTLNDRGRHGYTF.

The rearrangement joins TRBV7-2 to TRBJ2-5, with D unclear. In germline, CDR1 is SGHTA, CDR2 FQGNSA. The CDR3 contains 14 residues. V was pared by 0 bases and J by 1 base, with 6 bases between. Here the CDR3 DNA reads TGTGCCAGCAGCTTAGCCGGACCCCAAGAGACCCAGTACTTC. It yields the protein CASSLAGPQETQYF.

The rearrangement joins TRBV19 to TRBJ1-2; TRBD1 matches 9 bases. Germline V CDR1 and CDR2: LNHDA, SQIVND (reference sequence). The CDR3 extends over 12 amino acids. The V gene end was trimmed by 10 bases and the J gene end by 10 bases; junction bases not matched to a gene: 10. CDR3 coding DNA: TGTGCCACTAAAGGACAGGGGACTTACTACACCTTC. Its protein product is CATKGQGTYYTF.

CDR3 coding DNA: TGTGCCAGTAGTCGACGCCCTAGCGGGAGGGCCGACAATGAGCAGTTCTTC. Translated, it gives CASSRRPSGRADNEQFF. The chain links TRBV19 to TRBJ2-1, with 12 positions matching TRBD2. The V segment lost 5 bases and the J segment 5 bases; nucleotides outside the gene matches: 10. In germline, CDR1 is LNHDA, CDR2 SQIVND (reference sequence). The CDR3 has 17 residues.

This rearrangement joins TRBV6-1 to TRBJ1-2; unclear D gene. The CDR3 runs to 13 residues. The V and J ends lost 2 bases and 3 bases respectively, with 7 bases between them. The germline CDR1 and CDR2 sequences are MNHNS and SASEGT. The CDR3, as DNA: TGTGCCAGCAGTGAAAAAGGGTACTATGGCTACACCTTC. Translated, it gives CASSEKGYYGYTF.

J is TRBJ1-1 and V is TRBV19; TRBD1 matches at 8 bases. The CDR3 has 15 amino acids. Germline-derived CDR1 and CDR2 are LNHDA and SQIVND (reference sequence). Trimming removed 4 bases from V and 8 bases from J; junction bases left unmatched: 12. CDR3 bases: TGTGCCAGTAGTACCCCGGGACAGGTTGAAGCAGAAGCTTTCTTT. Its protein is CASSTPGQVEAEAFF.

The chain recombines TRBV28 with TRBJ2-1, with D perhaps matching TRBD1 (5 bases). The CDR3 loop spans 14 amino acids. V lost 6 bases to trimming and J lost 9 bases, with 18 bases between them. CDR1 is MDHEN and CDR2 is SYDVKM in the germline V gene. CDR3 nucleotide sequence: TGTGCCAGCAGGATCCGGGCAGGGCCAGCTGAGCAGTTCTTC. Translating gives CASRIRAGPAEQFF.

This clone came up once. The genes are TRBV30 and TRBJ1-1; no reliable D call. Germline assignment: CDR1 GTSNPN and CDR2 SVGIG (reference sequence). The V end lost 2 bases, the J end lost 2 bases, and 9 bases lay between the germline ends. The CDR3 runs 13 residues. CDR3 loop: CAWSPLLNTEAFF. The CDR3 nucleotides read TGTGCCTGGAGTCCTCTCCTAAACACTGAAGCTTTCTTT.

The chain links TRBV7-6 to TRBJ2-5, with 8 bases matching TRBD2. The CDR3 runs to 16 residues. V lost 1 base to trimming and J lost 5 bases; unmatched junction nucleotides: 9. Germline V gene data show CDR1 as SGHVS and CDR2 as FNYEAQ. The CDR3 loop is CASSLGPGGPGETQYF. CDR3 coding DNA: TGTGCCAGCAGCTTAGGGCCGGGAGGGCCGGGGGAGACCCAGTACTTC.

This CDR3 reads CAWNWGQRTGELFF. The CDR3 DNA sequence: TGTGCCTGGAACTGGGGGCAAAGGACCGGGGAGCTGTTTTTT. The chain joins TRBV30 to TRBJ2-2, with D possibly TRBD1 on 6 matching bases. The CDR3 extends over 14 amino acids. V was trimmed by 4 bases and J by 5 bases, leaving 14 bases between them. In germline, CDR1 is GTSNPN, CDR2 SVGIG (reference sequence).

The genes are TRBV28 and TRBJ1-2, with no clear D. The CDR3 totals 13 residues. CDR1 and CDR2 (germline): MDHEN, SYDVKM. With 3 bases removed from V and 0 bases from J, the gap between germline ends came to 5 bases. CDR3 bases: TGTGCCAGCAGTTTTCACTCTAACTATGGCTACACCTTC. This translates into CASSFHSNYGYTF.

This clone was counted once. The chain has TRBV13 and TRBJ2-1, with 7 bases matching TRBD2. Germline loops: CDR1 PRHDT, CDR2 FYEKMQ (reference sequence). The V and J ends lost 1 base and 3 bases, in that order; junction bases with no gene match: 6. The CDR3 is made up of 16 amino acids. CDR3 loop: CASSLAAGVLYNEQFF. CDR3 nucleotide sequence: TGTGCCAGCAGCTTAGCGGCGGGAGTACTCTACAATGAGCAGTTCTTC.

The rearrangement uses TRBV10-3 and TRBJ1-1, with D tentatively TRBD1 (6 bases). This CDR3 contains 14 residues. The V gene lost 7 bases and the J gene lost 3 bases, with 15 bases spanning the gap. Germline V gene lookup returns CDR1 ENHRY and CDR2 SYGVKD. CDR3 loop: CAINPGPGDTEAFF. CDR3 nucleotide sequence: TGTGCCATCAACCCGGGCCCAGGGGACACTGAAGCTTTCTTT.

This sequence joins TRBV10-3 and TRBJ1-1; weak D call: TRBD1 (5 bases). This CDR3 has 14 residues. Deletions cut 4 bases from V and 0 bases from J, with 9 bases between. The germline V gene encodes CDR1 ENHRY and CDR2 SYGVKD. CDR3 in DNA: TGTGCCATCAGTGGACAGCTCATGAACACTGAAGCTTTCTTT. Translated: CAISGQLMNTEAFF.

This clone has only one observation. CDR3 sequence (DNA): TGTGCCAGCAGTTACTCTGGACATACCAATGAGCAGTTCTTC. Amino acids: CASSYSGHTNEQFF. The rearrangement joins TRBV6-5 to TRBJ2-1, with D tentatively TRBD1 (5 bases). The V gene lost 0 bases and the J gene lost 6 bases, with 9 bases spanning the gap. The CDR3 sequence is 14 residues long. Germline assignment: CDR1 MNHEY and CDR2 SVGAGI.

The genes are TRBV18 and TRBJ2-5; the match to TRBD2 covers 7 bases. From germline, CDR1 is KGHSH and CDR2 LQKENI. The junction had 7 bases not matched to a gene; V was cut back by 2 bases and J by 1 base. The CDR3 extends over 16 amino acids. The CDR3 sequence: CASSPIGASGQETQYF. In DNA form, the CDR3 reads TGTGCCAGCTCACCAATAGGCGCTAGCGGCCAAGAGACCCAGTACTTC.

This CDR3 reads CASSGTGGNEQYF. DNA for the CDR3: TGTGCCAGCTCCGGGACAGGCGGGAACGAGCAGTACTTC. V gene TRBV18 combines with J gene TRBJ2-7; 8 positions agree with TRBD1. The CDR3 sequence is 13 residues long. Germline V lookup: CDR1 KGHSH, CDR2 LQKENI. Unmatched junction bases numbered 6, after V lost 6 bases and J lost 5 bases.

J is TRBJ2-1 and V is TRBV5-1, with 11 bases fitting TRBD2. V was clipped by 0 bases and J by 10 bases; unmatched bases: 9. CDR1 and CDR2 from the germline V gene are SGHRS and YFSETQ. CDR3 length: 16 residues. The CDR3 DNA sequence: TGCGCCAGCAGCTTGGAAGGGACTAGCGGTTTGTCCGAGCAGTTCTTC. Encoded protein: CASSLEGTSGLSEQFF.

This clone appeared a single time. The rearrangement links TRBV29-1 to TRBJ2-2; TRBD2 agrees at 7 bases. The CDR3 totals 13 residues. Germline V lookup: CDR1 SQVTM, CDR2 ANQGSEA. Germline trimming cut 6 bases from V and 4 bases from J; bases unmatched to any gene: 5. The CDR3 reads CSVRELGTGELFF. DNA of the CDR3: TGCAGCGTGCGGGAGCTGGGCACCGGGGAGCTGTTTTTT.

The J gene is TRBJ2-1, the V gene TRBV11-2; tentative D call: TRBD1 (6 bases). This CDR3 is 15 amino acids long. Trimming pared 5 bases from V and 0 bases from J, leaving 11 bases between. Germline loops: CDR1 SGHAT, CDR2 FQNNGV. CDR3 protein: CASSQTGSSYNEQFF. The CDR3 nucleotides are TGTGCCAGCAGCCAAACAGGGAGCTCCTACAATGAGCAGTTCTTC. Full variable domain (rest looked up from reference TRBV11-2 and TRBJ2-1): EAGVAQSPRYKIIEKRQSVAFWCNPISGHATLYWYQQILGQGPKLLIQFQNNGVVDDSQLPKDRFSAERLKGVDSTLKIQPAKLEDSAVYLCASSQTGSSYNEQFFGPGTRLTVL.

This chain joins TRBV10-3 and TRBJ1-4, with 8 bases fitting TRBD1. Germline assignment: CDR1 ENHRY and CDR2 SYGVKD. Unmatched junction bases numbered 3, after V lost 3 bases and J lost 3 bases. The CDR3 is 15 residues long. CDR3: CAISEDRGSNEKLFF. The DNA for the CDR3 is TGTGCCATCAGTGAAGACAGGGGATCTAATGAAAAACTGTTTTTT.